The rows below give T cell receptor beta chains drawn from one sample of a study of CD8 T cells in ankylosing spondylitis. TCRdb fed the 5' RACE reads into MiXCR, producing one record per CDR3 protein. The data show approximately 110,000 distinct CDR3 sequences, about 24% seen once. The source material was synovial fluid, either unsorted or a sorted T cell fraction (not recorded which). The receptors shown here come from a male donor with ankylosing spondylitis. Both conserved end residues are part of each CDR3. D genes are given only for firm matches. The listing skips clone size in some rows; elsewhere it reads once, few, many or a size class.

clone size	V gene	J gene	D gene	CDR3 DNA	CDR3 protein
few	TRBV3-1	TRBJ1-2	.	TGTGCCAGCAGCCAAGATTGGGGGGGGCGAGGTGGCTACACCTTC	CASSQDWGGRGGYTF
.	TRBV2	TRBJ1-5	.	TGTGCCAGCAGGGACTCCCCAGGTCAGCCCCAGCATTTT	CASRDSPGQPQHF
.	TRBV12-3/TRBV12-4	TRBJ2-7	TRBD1	TGTGCCAGCAGTGAAAACAGGGGTAGGGGCGAGCAGTACTTC	CASSENRGRGEQYF
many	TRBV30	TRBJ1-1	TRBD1	TGTGCCTGTAAGACCTTTTCCAGGGGGCCTACTGAAGCTTTCTTT	CACKTFSRGPTEAFF
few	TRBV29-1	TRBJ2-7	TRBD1	TGCAGCGTTGAAGGAGGACAGGGACTCTTCAGGGAGCAGTACTTC	CSVEGGQGLFREQYF
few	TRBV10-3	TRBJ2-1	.	TGTGCCATCAGGGAGGCCTTGGGGAATGAGCAGTTCTTC	CAIREALGNEQFF
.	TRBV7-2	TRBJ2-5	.	TGTGCCAGCAGCTTAGAACTAGTCGGCGAGACCCAGTACTTC	CASSLELVGETQYF
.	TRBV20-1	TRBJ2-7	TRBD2	TGCAGTGCTAAGAGCGGGAGGAGCTCCTACGAGCAGTACTTC	CSAKSGRSSYEQYF
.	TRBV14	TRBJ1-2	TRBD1	TGTGCCAGCAGGCGACAGGGATATTATGGCTACACCTTC	CASRRQGYYGYTF
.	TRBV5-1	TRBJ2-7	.	TGCGCCAGCAGCCGAGACGGCGCAGGCGCCTACGAGCAGTACTTC	CASSRDGAGAYEQYF
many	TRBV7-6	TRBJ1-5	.	TGTGCCAGCAGCCTTCCGGATCAGCCCCAGCATTTT	CASSLPDQPQHF
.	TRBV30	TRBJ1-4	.	TGTGCCTGGGCGGCGGGGTTTAGAGAAAAACTGTTTTTT	CAWAAGFREKLFF
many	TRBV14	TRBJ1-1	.	TGTGCCAGCAGCCAATCGACTCGGACTGAAGCTTTCTTT	CASSQSTRTEAFF
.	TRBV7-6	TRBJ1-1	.	TGTGCCAGCAGCTTACATGGGAACACTGAAGCTTTCTTT	CASSLHGNTEAFF
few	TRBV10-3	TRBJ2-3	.	TGTGCCATCAGTCCCGGGCCCAGGGATACGCAGTATTTT	CAISPGPRDTQYF
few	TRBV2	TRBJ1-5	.	TGTGCCAGCACCGGGGTTAATAGCAATCAGCCCCAGCATTTT	CASTGVNSNQPQHF
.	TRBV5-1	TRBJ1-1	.	TGCGCCAGCAGCTTGGGACTTCTCCGTGAAGCTTTCTTT	CASSLGLLREAFF